This T cell receptor (beta chain) came from a study of T cells in Graves' hyperthyroidism and ophthalmopathy. Those patients with uncontrolled infection, other autoimmune disease, pregnancy or lactation were excluded. Diagnoses were made from clinical symptoms, serum measures (thyroxine and TRAb), thyroid ultrasound and orbital computed tomography. Amplification of TCR beta CDR3 regions was performed using RNA transcripts as template. Initially, a first-round RT-PCR of the TCR CDR3 employed the HTBI primer set. MiXCR was run by TCRdb on the multiplex PCR reads, yielding one entry per CDR3 protein. Of about 720,000 distinct CDR3 sequences listed, roughly 15% are singletons. V gave up 6 bases and J gave up 1 base; unmatched junction bases: 6. The CDR3 covers 15 residues. Germline lookup yields CDR1 MNHNS and CDR2 SASEGT.

This chain links TRBV6-1 with TRBJ2-4; 7 bases match TRBD2. The receptor was isolated from a young man with Graves' hyperthyroidism. Sequencing was performed on blood. CDR3 bases: TGTGCCAGCAGACCCCACGGGGGGGCCAAAAACATTCAGTACTTC. Amino acids: CASRPHGGAKNIQYF.